Presented here are 13 T cell receptor beta chains from one specimen sequenced in a study of cytomegalovirus exposure and HLA in healthy donors listed by TCRdb under 2017. The method behind the library was the immunoSEQ multiplex PCR assay. A mixture of 60 forward primers for TCR Vbeta segments and 13 reverse primers for TCR Jbeta segments was used in the multiplex PCR. This immuneACCESS table, as held by TCRdb, lists in-frame sequences with V and J called but not all clones. Of the missing ones, under half trace to an unresolved V gene in checked studies; the others have no known cause. Counted in this sample were some 160,000 clones; around three quarters of them appeared once. Roughly 1.8% of the sample is in the top ten clones. Source material: PBMCs. Receptors originate from a woman aged 40 to 50 in good health and CMV-seronegative.

V usage is TRBV28 and J usage is TRBJ1-3; 7 nucleotides agree with TRBD1. Per the germline V gene, CDR1 is MDHEN and CDR2 is SYDVKM. With V trimmed by 4 bases and J by 4 bases, 4 bases remained unmatched. CDR3 length: 14 amino acids. For the CDR3, the DNA is TGTGCCAGCAGTTCGGGGACAGCCGGAAACACCATATATTTT. This gives the protein CASSSGTAGNTIYF.

The genes are TRBV5-1 and TRBJ2-3; 9 positions agree with TRBD2. This CDR3 has 16 residues. Germline trimming cut 0 bases from V and 3 bases from J; bases unmatched to any gene: 5. Germline CDR1 and CDR2: SGHRS and YFSETQ. The CDR3 spells CASSLASGGLTDTQYF. The CDR3 DNA reads as TGCGCCAGCAGCTTGGCCAGCGGGGGGTTGACAGATACGCAGTATTTT.

This sequence joins TRBV18 and TRBJ1-3; the D gene is possibly TRBD1 (6 bases). Looked up from germline, CDR1 is KGHSH and CDR2 is LQKENI. V was clipped by 0 bases and J by 2 bases, with 11 bases between them. The CDR3 extends over 16 amino acids. CDR3 in amino acids: CASSPPKQGTGNTIYF. In DNA form, the CDR3 reads TGTGCCAGCTCACCACCGAAACAGGGCACTGGAAACACCATATATTTT.

This chain uses TRBV25-1 with TRBJ1-2; no reliable D call. Trimming removed 5 bases at V and 10 bases at J, with 14 bases between. CDR1 MGHDK and CDR2 SYGVNS come from the germline V gene. CDR3 length equals 12 residues. CDR3 residues: CASSPKANFYTF. CDR3 bases: TGTGCCAGCAGTCCCAAAGCGAATTTCTACACCTTC.

The rearrangement links TRBV18 to TRBJ2-3; 9 bases agree with TRBD1. This CDR3 is 15 amino acids long. After removal of 3 bases from V and 3 bases from J, the junction contained 4 bases not matched to a gene. CDR1 KGHSH and CDR2 LQKENI come from the germline V gene. The CDR3 DNA is TGTGCCAGCTCACCGGGACAGGGAAAGACAGATACGCAGTATTTT. It yields the protein CASSPGQGKTDTQYF.

V is TRBV9 and J is TRBJ2-1; D may be TRBD2 (7 bases). The CDR3 consists of 18 residues. Between the trimmed V and J ends, which lost 4 bases and 0 bases, there was a span of 20 bases. The germline CDR1 and CDR2 sequences are SGDLS and YYNGEE. CDR3 sequence (DNA): TGTGCCAGCAGCCCTGTTGGTACCCGGGGGGCCTCCTACAATGAGCAGTTCTTC. It translates to CASSPVGTRGASYNEQFF.

The J gene is TRBJ2-1, the V gene TRBV4-1; the match to TRBD2 covers 10 bases. CDR3 size: 18 residues. Germline CDR1 MGHRA, CDR2 YSYEKL. V gave up 3 bases and J gave up 3 bases; unmatched junction bases: 11. DNA for the CDR3: TGCGCCAGCAGCCACGATATTCCGGGACTAGCGATCTACAATGAGCAGTTCTTC. Translated, it gives CASSHDIPGLAIYNEQFF.

This chain links TRBV19 with TRBJ2-3, with 8 bases that match TRBD1. The CDR3 is made up of 15 amino acids. Germline trimming cut 5 bases from V and 2 bases from J; bases unmatched to any gene: 6. In germline, CDR1 is LNHDA, CDR2 SQIVND (reference sequence). CDR3 bases: TGTGCCAGTAGTTCACTGGACAGGGACACAGATACGCAGTATTTT. Protein sequence: CASSSLDRDTDTQYF.

This clone was counted a few times. The V and J genes are TRBV30 and TRBJ1-1, with 12 bases fitting TRBD1. The CDR3 has 14 residues. J was trimmed by 4 bases and V by 1 base; bases with no gene match: 1. In germline, CDR1 is GTSNPN, CDR2 SVGIG (reference sequence). DNA for the CDR3: TGTGCCTGGAGTGGGGGACAGGGGGCCACTGAAGCTTTCTTT. It translates to CAWSGGQGATEAFF.

The gene calls are TRBV6-5 and TRBJ1-2; TRBD1 might be the D (5 bases). Trimming shortened V by 5 bases and J by 4 bases, and 14 bases separated the two germline ends. This CDR3 contains 14 residues. Per germline, CDR1 MNHEY and CDR2 SVGAGI. For the CDR3, the DNA is TGTGCCAGCAGTGAATTCCAGGGCAGCTATGGCTACACCTTC. Translated: CASSEFQGSYGYTF.

This clone appeared once. This sequence joins TRBV4-2 and TRBJ2-7; weak D call: TRBD2 (5 bases). This CDR3 region has 15 residues. V shed 0 bases and J shed 3 bases, with 12 bases lying between them. Germline CDR1 is LGHNA and CDR2 is YNFKEQ. The CDR3 DNA is TGTGCCAGCAGCCAAGATTCGGCTAGCAGCTACGAGCAGTACTTC. This sequence encodes CASSQDSASSYEQYF.

The V and J genes are TRBV18 and TRBJ1-2, with TRBD1 matching over 7 bases. This CDR3 has 16 residues. V was clipped by 3 bases and J by 5 bases; unmatched bases: 12. Germline assignment: CDR1 KGHSH and CDR2 LQKENI. The CDR3: CASSPSRTGVEYGYTF. The CDR3 DNA reads as TGTGCCAGCTCACCGAGTAGAACAGGGGTTGAGTATGGCTACACCTTC.

The chain employs TRBV19 and TRBJ2-3; TRBD2 might be the D (5 bases). The germline V gene has CDR1 LNHDA and CDR2 SQIVND (reference sequence). V gave up 6 bases and J gave up 2 bases, with 18 bases separating them. CDR3 length equals 16 residues. CDR3 region: CASSVEGVSHTDTQYF. Written as DNA, the CDR3 is TGTGCCAGTAGCGTTGAGGGAGTCTCACACACAGATACGCAGTATTTT. The full variable domain, its missing parts supplied by reference TRBV19 and TRBJ2-3, is DGGITQSPKYLFRKEGQNVTLSCEQNLNHDAMYWYRQDPGQGLRLIYYSQIVNDFQKGDIAEGYSVSREKKESFPLTVTSAQKNPTAFYLCASSVEGVSHTDTQYFGPGTRLTVL.